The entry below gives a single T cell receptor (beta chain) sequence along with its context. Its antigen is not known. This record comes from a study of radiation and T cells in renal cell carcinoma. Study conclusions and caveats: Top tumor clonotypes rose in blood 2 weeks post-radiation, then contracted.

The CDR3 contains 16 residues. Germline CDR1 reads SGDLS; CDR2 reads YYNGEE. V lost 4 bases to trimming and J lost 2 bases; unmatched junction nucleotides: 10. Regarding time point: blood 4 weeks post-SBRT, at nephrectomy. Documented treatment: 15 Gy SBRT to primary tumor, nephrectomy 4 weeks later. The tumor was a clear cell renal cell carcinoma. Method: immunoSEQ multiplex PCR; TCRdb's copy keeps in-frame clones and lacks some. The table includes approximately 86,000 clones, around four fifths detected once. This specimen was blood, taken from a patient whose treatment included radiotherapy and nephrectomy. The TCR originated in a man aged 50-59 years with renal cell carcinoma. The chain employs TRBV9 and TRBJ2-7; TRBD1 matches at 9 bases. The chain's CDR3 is CASSPRGDRATYEQYF. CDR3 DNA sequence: TGTGCCAGCAGCCCAAGAGGGGACAGGGCTACCTACGAGCAGTACTTC.